This TCR beta chain stems from a study of blood T cell repertoires in COVID-19. Clinical history reported by participants formed the basis on which cohorts were assigned. Two consecutive negative NP/OP PCR tests, clearance, or resolved symptoms defined Cohort 3 recovery. Authors' data handling: Estimation of nucleated cell counts relied on the amplification of reference gene primers. TCRdb's table, derived via immunoSEQ multiplex PCR, lists solely in-frame clones and lacks some. The V and J calls and the clone size are those of that table, but D and trimming were determined from the DNA. The sample carries 150,000 to 200,000 clones, over 75% recorded once. The CDR3 has 15 amino acids. Trimming cost V 5 bases and J 4 bases; bases outside gene matches: 9. Germline V gives CDR1 SGHDT, CDR2 YYEEEE.

The source of this sequence is a woman in her late teens or twenties who had recovered from COVID-19. The sequenced sample consisted of PBMCs or T cells enriched from blood (not recorded which). This chain connects TRBV5-6 to TRBJ2-3; 8 bases agree with TRBD2. Here the CDR3 DNA reads TGTGCCAGCAGTGCCGACGGGGGGGCCGCAGATACGCAGTATTTT. Protein: CASSADGGAADTQYF.